What follows are 22 T cell receptor beta chains derived from one specimen sequenced in a study of cytomegalovirus exposure and HLA in healthy donors. It was with 60 Vbeta and 13 Jbeta primers that the PCR ran. Produced via immunoSEQ multiplex PCR; TCRdb's table is partial and in-frame only. Among roughly 100,000 clones listed, around 80% were seen once. Specimen: PBMCs. The receptors were sampled from a woman between 40 and 55 years old in good health and CMV-seronegative.

This clone has a handful of counts. V is TRBV7-9 and J is TRBJ2-3; D may be TRBD2 (6 bases). V was trimmed by 8 bases and J by 0 bases, leaving 15 bases between them. This CDR3 contains 15 residues. Germline V gene lookup returns CDR1 SEHNR and CDR2 FQNEAQ (reference sequence). The CDR3 DNA sequence: TGTGCCAGCGGGGCGGCGGGGCCTAGCACAGATACGCAGTATTTT. It specifies CASGAAGPSTDTQYF.

The chain carries TRBV7-9 and TRBJ1-3, with 9 bases that match TRBD1. The CDR3 is 15 amino acids. From germline, CDR1 is SEHNR and CDR2 FQNEAQ (reference sequence). V trimming: 6 bases; J trimming: 4 bases; junction bases outside the gene matches: 7. CDR3 DNA sequence: TGTGCCAGCAGATCACAGGGGGCCGAAGGAAACACCATATATTTT. The encoded protein is CASRSQGAEGNTIYF.

This clone was picked up a small number of times. This chain uses TRBV7-9 with TRBJ2-7; 8 bases fit TRBD2. The ends lost 5 bases at V and 5 bases at J; junction bases unmatched: 11. CDR1 and CDR2 (germline): SEHNR, FQNEAQ (reference sequence). The CDR3 is made up of 15 amino acids. The CDR3 region is CASSPLSGTRNEQYF. CDR3 DNA sequence: TGTGCCAGCAGCCCCCTGTCCGGGACTAGAAACGAGCAGTACTTC.

V usage is TRBV28 and J usage is TRBJ2-7; the D gene is possibly TRBD2 (6 bases). V gave up 9 bases and J gave up 4 bases, with 16 bases separating them. This CDR3 contains 13 residues. Germline values: CDR1 MDHEN, CDR2 SYDVKM. CDR3 in amino acids: CASLGTPLYEQYF. The CDR3 DNA reads as TGTGCCAGTTTGGGGACTCCCTTGTACGAGCAGTACTTC. Using reference TRBV28 and TRBJ2-7 for the parts outside the CDR3, the full variable domain is DVKVTQSSRYLVKRTGEKVFLECVQDMDHENMFWYRQDPGLGLRLIYFSYDVKMKEKGDIPEGYSVSREKKERFSLILESASTNQTSMYLCASLGTPLYEQYFGPGTRLTVT.

This clone was seen only a few times. CDR3: CATSRVEGEGETQYF. Here the CDR3 DNA reads TGTGCCACCAGCAGAGTAGAGGGGGAGGGGGAGACCCAGTACTTC. The rearrangement uses TRBV15 and TRBJ2-5; a weak D match, TRBD2 (7 bases). Germline CDR1 is LNHNV and CDR2 is YYDKDF (reference sequence). Trimming stripped 1 base from V and 5 bases from J, with 14 bases between. The CDR3 has 15 amino acids.

This rearrangement joins TRBV27 to TRBJ2-5; tentatively, D is TRBD1 (8 bases). V gave up 1 base and J gave up 4 bases, with 16 bases separating them. CDR3 length: 16 residues. CDR1 and CDR2 (germline): MNHEY, SMNVEV (reference sequence). The CDR3 DNA follows: TGTGCCAGCAGTTTATGGGCAGGGGGCGGGGGAGAGACCCAGTACTTC. It codes for CASSLWAGGGGETQYF.

V and J are TRBV21-1 and TRBJ2-2; no check of the table's D call, TRBD2, against the DNA was made. TRBV21-1 counts as a pseudogene. The CDR3 is 17 residues long. CDR3 loop: CASSNDGQLVFTGELFF. The CDR3 DNA is TGTGCCAGCAGCAATGACGGGCAACTAGTATTCACCGGGGAGCTGTTTTTT.

J is TRBJ2-3 and V is TRBV29-1; TRBD1 agrees at 9 bases. The CDR3 extends over 15 amino acids. Trimming at V came to 2 bases and at J to 3 bases, leaving 6 bases not matched to a gene. CDR1 is SQVTM, CDR2 ANQGSEA, per germline. The chain's CDR3 is CSVEPDRGGTDTQYF. CDR3 DNA sequence: TGCAGCGTTGAACCGGACAGGGGAGGAACAGATACGCAGTATTTT.

The chain has TRBV27 and TRBJ1-1, with unresolved D. V gave up 8 bases and J gave up 1 base, with 11 bases separating them. The CDR3 runs to 13 residues. Germline assignment: CDR1 MNHEY and CDR2 SMNVEV (reference sequence). The CDR3 reads CASSYSWNTEAFF. CDR3 sequence (DNA): TGTGCCAGCTCCTATTCCTGGAACACTGAAGCTTTCTTT.

In its sample, this clone was seen a few times. For the CDR3, the DNA is TGTGCCAGCAGCCCTGGGGGGGAAAACACTGAAGCTTTCTTT. The encoded protein is CASSPGGENTEAFF. This chain connects TRBV7-9 to TRBJ1-1; possible D gene TRBD1, 5 bases. Germline CDR1 and CDR2: SEHNR and FQNEAQ (reference sequence). The CDR3 is made up of 14 amino acids. Trimming removed 5 bases at V and 2 bases at J, with 12 bases between.

The V and J genes are TRBV5-5 and TRBJ2-7; perhaps TRBD1 as D (5 bases). V lost 1 base to trimming and J lost 3 bases, with 11 bases between them. The CDR3 consists of 14 residues. Germline V gene lookup returns CDR1 SGHKS and CDR2 YYEKEE (reference sequence). The CDR3 spells CASSLRGSYYEQYF. Here the CDR3 DNA reads TGTGCCAGCAGCTTGAGGGGCAGTTACTACGAGCAGTACTTC.

Only a few counts were recorded for this clone. The chain has TRBV20-1 and TRBJ2-5; 8 bases are shared with TRBD2. CDR1 and CDR2 from the germline V gene are DFQATT and SNEGSKA (reference sequence). The ends lost 5 bases at V and 10 bases at J; junction bases unmatched: 3. The CDR3 length is 10 residues. Here the CDR3 reads CSAGRGDQYF. The DNA of the CDR3 is TGCAGTGCTGGGCGGGGGGACCAGTACTTC.

The rearrangement uses TRBV28 and TRBJ2-3; 7 bases map to TRBD2. The V gene end was trimmed by 2 bases and the J gene end by 3 bases; junction bases not matched to a gene: 11. This CDR3 contains 17 residues. Germline V gene sequence: CDR1 MDHEN, CDR2 SYDVKM. CDR3 DNA sequence: TGTGCCAGCAGTTTACCCCCCTGGGACGGGAGGACAGATACGCAGTATTTT. Its protein product is CASSLPPWDGRTDTQYF.

The chain links TRBV21-1 to TRBJ1-3; whether TRBD1, the table's D call, matches the DNA was not checked. TRBV21-1 is a documented pseudogene. This CDR3 spans 16 amino acids. Here the CDR3 DNA reads TGTGCCAGCAGCAGGACGCAGGGGGCGTTTGGAAACACCATATATTTT. Amino acids: CASSRTQGAFGNTIYF.

The V gene is TRBV12-2, the J gene TRBJ2-1; the table's D gene call, TRBD1, was not cross checked with the DNA. TRBV12-2 is annotated as a pseudogene. The CDR3 is 17 residues long. CDR3 protein: CASRERGTGRADNEQFF. Here the CDR3 DNA reads TGTGCAAGTCGCGAGCGCGGGACAGGGCGGGCGGACAATGAGCAGTTCTTC.

In DNA form, the CDR3 reads TGTGCCTGGAGAGGACAGGGGGTTTCCTACGAGCAGTACTTC. It is translated as CAWRGQGVSYEQYF. This chain joins TRBV30 and TRBJ2-7; TRBD1 aligns across 10 bases. The germline V gene has CDR1 GTSNPN and CDR2 SVGIG (reference sequence). CDR3 size: 14 residues. V dropped 3 bases and J dropped 1; count of bases not matched to a gene: 3.

The rearrangement uses TRBV11-2 and TRBJ2-7; perhaps TRBD1 as D (6 bases). The CDR3 covers 18 residues. Per germline, CDR1 SGHAT and CDR2 FQNNGV. The V end lost 4 bases, the J end lost 0 bases, and 22 bases lay between the germline ends. DNA for the CDR3: TGTGCCAGCAGCTATGCCCTCCTGGACAGCTCATACTCCTACGAGCAGTACTTC. Translation: CASSYALLDSSYSYEQYF.

J is TRBJ2-1 and V is TRBV27; 7 nucleotides match TRBD2. V gave up 7 bases and J gave up 2 bases; unmatched junction bases: 8. Germline assignment: CDR1 MNHEY and CDR2 SMNVEV (reference sequence). The CDR3 totals 15 residues. CDR3 coding DNA: TGTGCCAGCACATGGGCTAGCGGTACCTACAATGAGCAGTTCTTC. Encoded protein: CASTWASGTYNEQFF.

The chain links TRBV5-1 to TRBJ2-3; 15 bases map to TRBD2. V gave up 3 bases and J gave up 5 bases; unmatched junction bases: 13. The germline gives CDR1 SGHRS, CDR2 YFSETQ. CDR3 length equals 19 residues. This chain's CDR3 is CASSSVWTWTSGRGDTQYF. CDR3 nucleotides: TGCGCCAGCAGCTCGGTATGGACATGGACTAGCGGGAGGGGAGATACGCAGTATTTT.

The DNA for the CDR3 is TGTGCCAGCAGTCGCCCGGGACTACAAGAGACCCAGTACTTC. It translates to CASSRPGLQETQYF. The chain carries TRBV2 and TRBJ2-5; TRBD2 aligns across 7 bases. The CDR3 has 14 amino acids. J was trimmed by 2 bases and V by 5 bases; bases with no gene match: 5. Per the germline V gene, CDR1 is SNHLY and CDR2 is FYNNEI.

The rearrangement links TRBV7-9 to TRBJ1-2; D perhaps matches TRBD1 (6 bases). This CDR3 spans 15 amino acids. Germline assignment: CDR1 SEHNR and CDR2 FQNEAQ (reference sequence). Between the trimmed V and J ends, which lost 2 bases and 3 bases, there was a span of 13 bases. The CDR3 is CASSLIDRPDYGYTF. The CDR3 DNA reads TGTGCCAGCAGCTTAATTGACAGGCCTGACTATGGCTACACCTTC. The entire variable domain, with the rest obtained from reference TRBV7-9 and TRBJ1-2, is as follows: DTGVSQNPRHKITKRGQNVTFRCDPISEHNRLYWYRQTLGQGPEFLTYFQNEAQLEKSRLLSDRFSAERPKGSFSTLEIQRTEQGDSAMYLCASSLIDRPDYGYTFGSGTRLTVV.

The rearrangement uses TRBV10-3 and TRBJ2-7; 9 bases are a match to TRBD2. The CDR3 is 15 amino acids. Germline-derived CDR1 and CDR2 are ENHRY and SYGVKD. V shed 10 bases, J shed 5 bases, and the junction held 15 bases outside the gene matches. CDR3 sequence: CATRSRELAGHEQYF. The CDR3 coding sequence is TGTGCCACCAGAAGCCGGGAACTAGCGGGTCACGAGCAGTACTTC.